Sequencing of this T cell receptor beta chain was carried out in a study of T cell changes during pregnancy in multiple sclerosis. In this sample, this clone turned up a few times. V was shortened by 0 bases and J by 4 bases, with 12 bases between the two germline ends. Germline V gene sequence: CDR1 SGHKS, CDR2 YYEKEE (reference sequence). CDR3 size: 15 residues. The data were produced by immunoSEQ multiplex PCR, yet TCRdb's version contains in-frame clones alone and is incomplete. Of about 84,000 clones listed, approximately 93% are singletons. The chain couples TRBV5-5 to TRBJ2-3; D gene ambiguous. The receptor was derived from a female donor in good health, enrolled as a control in a pregnancy study. The input for sequencing was peripheral blood, taken in the second trimester of pregnancy. DNA for the CDR3: TGTGCCAGCAGCTTGGAGTTCAGTTATTCAGATACGCAGTATTTT. It is translated as CASSLEFSYSDTQYF.